This TCR beta chain was documented in a study of tissue T cells after allogeneic stem cell transplantation. Data came from immunoSEQ multiplex PCR; TCRdb stores just in-frame clones and leaves some out. The table includes several thousand clones, roughly 30% detected once. The CDR3 totals 13 residues. V shed 6 bases and J shed 0 bases, with 7 bases lying between them. Germline assignment: CDR1 SGHND and CDR2 FRSKSL. Time point meaning: mouse harvest day 14 after allogeneic transplant. The graft held 10^6 splenic CD5+ T cells and 10^7 T-cell-depleted bone marrow cells. Mice had MHC-mismatched B6 into BALB/c GVHD, sampled day 7 or 14. About this clone: Here the gene names and germline are mouse. The read terminates 1 residue ahead of where the CDR3 ends, so the germline J gene completes it.

This receptor was obtained from a female BALB/c mouse given C57BL/6 T cells with graft-versus-host disease after an allogeneic hematopoietic cell transplant. J is TRBJ2-4 and V is TRBV15; D unresolved. Sequenced: skin. The CDR3 loop reads CASSGESQNTLYF. CDR3 DNA, as far as it was read: TGTGCCAGCAGCGGGGAAAGTCAAAACACCTTGTAC.